This T cell receptor (beta chain) was captured by sequencing in a study of blood T cells in healthy people across ages (dated by TCRdb to between 2014 and 2017). At the level of the whole study: In model experiments, roughly one uniquely barcoded TCR beta cDNA molecule per two T cells was captured by template switching. Two additional independent replicas of 1 million unique cDNA reads from the same blood draw were analyzed for two donors (one aged 18 to 29 and one aged 80 or older). To track age-related changes in TCR beta repertoire diversity, the study relied on deep sequencing normalized with unique cDNA molecular identifiers. The donors were divided into four age groups: young (average around 17 years), middle-aged (about 41), aged (approximately 62) and long-lived (82).

Study-wide findings and limitations: There was a strong correlation between observed TCR beta diversity and the percentage of naive T cells measured by flow cytometry. As age increased, observed TCR beta diversity per million T cells dropped in a roughly linear way, and a significant reduction was already evident by age 40. Total diversity estimates from one million sequenced T cells were considered lower bounds and underestimates. Conclusive comparison of naive and antigen-experienced compartments was prevented by the profiling of bulk unsorted PBMCs. The CMV infection status of donors was not known, potentially confounding age-related changes in expanded clonotypes. Compared with the aged group, the long-lived group had more naive CD4+ T cells, fewer expanded clones and increased TCR diversity, a pattern suggesting age selection.

A note on this clonotype: Its antigen specificity is not known. Per-base quality was not reported, and no clone a single base away is much larger than it.

The donors were 40 or so Caucasian individuals from Russia, aged about 6 to 100 years, who were systemically healthy. Each donor gave 8 to 10 milliliters of peripheral blood, drawn into EDTA-treated Vacutainer tubes. Ficoll-Paque density-gradient centrifugation was used to isolate PBMCs, with at least 7 million per sample. Total RNA was extracted from PBMCs with Trizol reagent, with at least 5 micrograms obtained per sample. Naive CD45RAhigh/CD27high T cell percentages were measured by flow cytometry on a PBMC aliquot from every donor. Libraries were constructed by 5' RACE. Instrument on record: Illumina HiSeq 2500. A second roughly 6 to 12 cycle PCR used a sample-barcoded 5' primer and a J-beta primer mix. A unique molecular identifier was introduced onto each TCR beta cDNA molecule by a template-switch 5' adaptor carrying 12 random nucleotides. At least 2.5 million CDR3-containing paired-end reads were obtained from each sample. All of the RNA was converted into first-strand cDNA using the Mint cDNA synthesis kit, with a TRBC-specific oligonucleotide serving as the primer. Following uracil-DNA glycosylase treatment, all cDNA underwent a first 18-cycle PCR with the universal primers M1SS and BC2_uni_R. Regarding the original processing steps: Each sample was normalized by randomly selecting 1 million high-quality reads, each carrying a distinct molecular identifier. Instead of being binned into consensus sequences, reads with shared molecular identifiers were discarded. CDR3 identification, clonotype clustering and error correction used MiTCR with a Q25 quality threshold and the strictest error-elimination algorithm. A nonparametric unseen species model with Euler transformation was used to estimate a lower bound on total TCR beta diversity. TCRdb itself trimmed the public reads at Q25 with fastp, ran MiXCR and retained productive beta chains. Every distinct CDR3 protein forms one entry, paired with its most common genes and DNA. These V and J calls rely on TCRdb rather than the paper's analysis. This sample gives around 520,000 distinct CDR3 sequences in total; around 27% of them show up just once. The ten largest make up 3% to 4% of the sample.

From a lookup of the germline V gene (reference sequence), CDR1 and CDR2 are DFQATT and SNEGSKA. Ends trimmed: V by 6 bases, J by 8 bases; bases unmatched to a gene: 11. Measured from the cysteine to the phenylalanine, the CDR3 is 13 residues long. The retained sequence is limited to the CDR3, 39 bases, with the frame set at the first base. These data are also associated with another study on T cells of mothers and their children. From that second study: Donors were nine systemically healthy Caucasian individuals: three mothers and their six children. cDNA synthesis consumed the entire amount of extracted RNA, loaded at about 1.5 ug RNA in each 15 ul reaction. In the second PCR, the M1S primer added sample barcodes and 2-4 random nucleotides. More than 8 million TCR beta CDR3 reads were obtained from each mother, and approximately 3 million reads were obtained from each child. In both related and unrelated pairs, thymic selection shapes the output of TCR recombination in a similar way, with inherited differences having only a minor effect. Normalized repertoire overlap in related mother-child pairs was always slightly higher than in unrelated mother-child pairs, but the difference was never significant. Persistent microchimeric T cell clones were not detected, at a sensitivity of about 100 clones per million clonotypes. The study used deep NGS to compare TCR beta repertoires of mothers and children, seeking features distinguishing related mother-child pairs from unrelated individuals. Mothers averaged around 43 +/- 4 years of age and children averaged about 10 +/- 4 years. Libraries were sequenced on Illumina HiSeq 2000 with 100+100 nt paired-end reads after adapter ligation with NEBNext reagents. To avoid cross-contamination, the mother libraries and the child libraries were prepared a month apart and sequenced in separate runs. Each donor had between about 450,000 and 2,300,000 distinct TCR beta clonotypes identified. Naive TCR beta clonotypes were estimated from low-frequency clonotypes matched to each donor's FACS-determined naive share, without sorting.

The sequence joins TRBV20-1 to TRBJ1-2; a stretch of 8 junction bases matches TRBD1. Sequenced material: blood. This clonotype was sampled from a boy younger than 10 in good health. The CDR3 region has the sequence CSAKQGASKGYTF. The DNA sequence is TGCAGTGCCAAGCAGGGGGCAAGTAAGGGCTACACCTTC.